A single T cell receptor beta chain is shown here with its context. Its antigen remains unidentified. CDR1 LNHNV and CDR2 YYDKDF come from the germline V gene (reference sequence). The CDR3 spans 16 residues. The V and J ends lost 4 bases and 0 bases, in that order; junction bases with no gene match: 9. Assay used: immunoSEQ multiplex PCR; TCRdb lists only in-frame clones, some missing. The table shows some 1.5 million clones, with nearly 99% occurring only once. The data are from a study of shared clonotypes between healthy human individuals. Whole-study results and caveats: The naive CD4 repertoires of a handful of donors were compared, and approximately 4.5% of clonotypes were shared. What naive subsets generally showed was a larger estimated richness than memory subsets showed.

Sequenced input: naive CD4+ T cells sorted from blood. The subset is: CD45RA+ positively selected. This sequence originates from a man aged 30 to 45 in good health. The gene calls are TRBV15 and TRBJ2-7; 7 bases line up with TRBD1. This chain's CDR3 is CATSTSTGATSYEQYF. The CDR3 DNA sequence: TGTGCCACCAGCACCTCAACAGGGGCCACCTCCTACGAGCAGTACTTC.